Following are 5 T cell receptor beta chains from one sample sequenced in a study of blood T cells in healthy people across ages. With a J-beta primer mix and a sample-barcoded 5' primer, a second PCR ran about 6 to 11 cycles. TCRdb called the 5' RACE reads again in MiXCR, with one record for every CDR3 protein. The sample holds about 1.1 million distinct CDR3 sequences, 30% to 40% seen once. The sample taken for sequencing was blood. The receptors come from a man aged 18 to 29 in good health.

This chain connects TRBV27 to TRBJ1-1; D is possibly TRBD1 (5 bases). The length of the CDR3 is 16 residues. The germline V gene encodes CDR1 MNHEY and CDR2 SMNVEV (reference sequence). Trimming shortened V by 0 bases and J by 0 bases, and 11 bases separated the two germline ends. CDR3 residues: CASSLSPGPMNTEAFF. The CDR3, as DNA: TGTGCCAGCAGTTTATCGCCAGGGCCCATGAACACTGAAGCTTTCTTT.

The chain is built from TRBV6-2 or TRBV6-3 and TRBJ2-4; D is perhaps TRBD1 (5 bases). Germline loops: CDR1 MNHEY, CDR2 SVGEGT. The V gene lost 2 bases and the J gene lost 5 bases, with 28 bases spanning the gap. The CDR3 runs 20 residues. DNA of the CDR3: TGTGCCAGCAGTTACCCTCCCCGGTGGCAGGGCGTGGAGAAAGAAAACATTCAGTACTTC. Amino acids: CASSYPPRWQGVEKENIQYF.

The chain employs TRBV14 and TRBJ2-4; TRBD1 might be the D (5 bases). V was pared by 0 bases and J by 8 bases, with 11 bases between. Germline V gene sequence: CDR1 SGHDN, CDR2 FVKESK. CDR3 size: 14 residues. CDR3 loop: CASSQDRTRDIQYF. The CDR3 nucleotides read TGTGCCAGCAGCCAAGATAGAACCAGGGACATTCAGTACTTC. Variable domain in full (rest from reference TRBV14 and TRBJ2-4): EAGVTQFPSHSVIEKGQTVTLRCDPISGHDNLYWYRRVMGKEIKFLLHFVKESKQDESGMPNNRFLAERTGGTYSTLKVQPAELEDSGVYFCASSQDRTRDIQYFGAGTRLSVL.

This chain links TRBV20-1 with TRBJ1-3, with D unclear. Germline V gene data show CDR1 as DFQATT and CDR2 as SNEGSKA (reference sequence). The V gene lost 2 bases and the J gene lost 1 base, with 15 bases spanning the gap. The CDR3 totals 16 residues. This chain's CDR3 is CSARRVSSSSGNTIYF. In DNA, the CDR3 is TGCAGTGCTAGAAGGGTGTCCTCCTCGTCTGGAAACACCATATATTTT.

This clonotype was counted between two and nine times. The chain joins TRBV6-6 to TRBJ1-2; 7 bases match TRBD1. The V segment lost 3 bases and the J segment 6 bases; nucleotides outside the gene matches: 13. The V gene's germline CDR1 is MNHNY and CDR2 SVGAGI (reference sequence). CDR3 size: 16 residues. The CDR3 loop reads CASSYQEQGPRNGYTF. DNA of the CDR3: TGTGCCAGCAGTTATCAAGAACAGGGGCCTAGGAATGGCTACACCTTC.